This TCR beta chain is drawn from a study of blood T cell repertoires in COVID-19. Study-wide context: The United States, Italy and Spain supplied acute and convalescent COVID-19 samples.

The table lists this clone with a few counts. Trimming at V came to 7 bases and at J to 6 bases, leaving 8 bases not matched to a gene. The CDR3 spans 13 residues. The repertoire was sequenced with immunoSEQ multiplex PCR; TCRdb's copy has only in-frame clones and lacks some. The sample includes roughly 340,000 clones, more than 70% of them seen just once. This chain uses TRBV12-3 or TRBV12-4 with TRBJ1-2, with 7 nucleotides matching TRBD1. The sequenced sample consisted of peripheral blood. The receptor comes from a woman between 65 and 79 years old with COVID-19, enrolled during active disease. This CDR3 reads CASNAQGRHGYTF. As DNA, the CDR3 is TGTGCCAGCAACGCACAGGGGAGGCATGGCTACACCTTC.